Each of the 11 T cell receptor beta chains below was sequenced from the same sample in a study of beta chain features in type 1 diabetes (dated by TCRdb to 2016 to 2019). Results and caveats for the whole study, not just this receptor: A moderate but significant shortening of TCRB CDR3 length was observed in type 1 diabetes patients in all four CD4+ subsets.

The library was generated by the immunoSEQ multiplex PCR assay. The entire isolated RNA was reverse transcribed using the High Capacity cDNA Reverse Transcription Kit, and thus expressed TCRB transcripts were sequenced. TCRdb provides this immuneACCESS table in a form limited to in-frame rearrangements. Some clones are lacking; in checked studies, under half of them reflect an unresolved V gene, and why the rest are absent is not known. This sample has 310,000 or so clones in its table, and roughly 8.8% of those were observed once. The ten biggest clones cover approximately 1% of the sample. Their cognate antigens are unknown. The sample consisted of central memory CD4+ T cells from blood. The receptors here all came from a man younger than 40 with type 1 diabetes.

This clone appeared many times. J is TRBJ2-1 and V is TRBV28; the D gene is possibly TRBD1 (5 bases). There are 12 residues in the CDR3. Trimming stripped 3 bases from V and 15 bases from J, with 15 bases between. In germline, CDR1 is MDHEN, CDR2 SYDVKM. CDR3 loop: CASSFSRVTLFF. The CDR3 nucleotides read TGTGCCAGCAGTTTTAGCAGGGTCACTCTGTTCTTC.

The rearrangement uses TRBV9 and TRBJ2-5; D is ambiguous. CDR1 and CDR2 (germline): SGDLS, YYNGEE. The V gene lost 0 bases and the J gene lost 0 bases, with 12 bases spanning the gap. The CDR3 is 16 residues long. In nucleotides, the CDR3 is TGTGCCAGCAGCGTAGGGCCAGGCTCTAACCAAGAGACCCAGTACTTC. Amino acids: CASSVGPGSNQETQYF. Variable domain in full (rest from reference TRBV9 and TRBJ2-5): DSGVTQTPKHLITATGQRVTLRCSPRSGDLSVYWYQQSLDQGLQFLIQYYNGEERAKGNILERFSAQQFPDLHSELNLSSLELGDSALYFCASSVGPGSNQETQYFGPGTRLLVL.

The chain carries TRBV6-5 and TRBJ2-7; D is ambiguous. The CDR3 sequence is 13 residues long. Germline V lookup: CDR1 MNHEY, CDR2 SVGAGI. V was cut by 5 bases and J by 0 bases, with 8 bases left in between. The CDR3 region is CASSPRSSYEQYF. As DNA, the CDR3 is TGTGCCAGCAGTCCACGGAGCTCCTACGAGCAGTACTTC.

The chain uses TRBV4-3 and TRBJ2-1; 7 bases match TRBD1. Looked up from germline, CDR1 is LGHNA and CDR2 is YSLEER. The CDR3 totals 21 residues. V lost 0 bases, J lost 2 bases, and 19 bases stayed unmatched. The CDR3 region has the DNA TGCGCCAGCAGCCAAGATCTTAACGCAGTATACGGGCAGGGGGCCTACAATGAGCAGTTCTTC. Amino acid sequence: CASSQDLNAVYGQGAYNEQFF.

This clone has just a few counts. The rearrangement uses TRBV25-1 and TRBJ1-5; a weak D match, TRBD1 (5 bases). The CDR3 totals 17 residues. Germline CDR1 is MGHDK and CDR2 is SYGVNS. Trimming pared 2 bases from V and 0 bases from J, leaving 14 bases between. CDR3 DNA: TGTGCCAGCAGTGAAGATACAGGCCCTTATAGCAATCAGCCCCAGCATTTT. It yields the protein CASSEDTGPYSNQPQHF.

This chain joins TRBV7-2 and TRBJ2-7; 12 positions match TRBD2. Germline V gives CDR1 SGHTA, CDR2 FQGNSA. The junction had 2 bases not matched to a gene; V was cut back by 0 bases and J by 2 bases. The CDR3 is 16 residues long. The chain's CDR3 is CASSLAPSGGAYEQYF. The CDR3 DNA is TGTGCCAGCAGCTTAGCCCCTAGCGGGGGGGCCTACGAGCAGTACTTC.

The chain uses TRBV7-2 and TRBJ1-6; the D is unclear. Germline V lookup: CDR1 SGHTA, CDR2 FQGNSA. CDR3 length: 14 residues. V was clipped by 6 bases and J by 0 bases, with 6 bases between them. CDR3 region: CASSSGSYNSPLHF. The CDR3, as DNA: TGTGCCAGCAGTTCCGGCTCCTATAATTCACCCCTCCACTTT.

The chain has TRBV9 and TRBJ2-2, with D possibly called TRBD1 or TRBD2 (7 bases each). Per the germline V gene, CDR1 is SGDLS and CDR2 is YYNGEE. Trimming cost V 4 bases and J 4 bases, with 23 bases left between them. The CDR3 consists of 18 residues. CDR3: CASSLSTGTTGGTGELFF. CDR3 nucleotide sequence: TGTGCCAGCAGCCTGTCGACAGGGACGACGGGAGGCACCGGGGAGCTGTTTTTT.

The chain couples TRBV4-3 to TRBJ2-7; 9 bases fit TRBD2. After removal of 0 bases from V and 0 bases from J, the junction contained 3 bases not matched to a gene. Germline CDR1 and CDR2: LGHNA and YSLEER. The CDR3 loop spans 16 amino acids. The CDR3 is CASSQDLAGSSYEQYF. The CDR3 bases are TGCGCCAGCAGCCAAGATCTAGCGGGGAGCTCCTACGAGCAGTACTTC.

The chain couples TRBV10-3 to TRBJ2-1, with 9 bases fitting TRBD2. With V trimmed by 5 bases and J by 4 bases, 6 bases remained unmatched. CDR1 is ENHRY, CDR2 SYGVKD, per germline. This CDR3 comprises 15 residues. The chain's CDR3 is CAISLAGDIYNEQFF. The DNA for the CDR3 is TGTGCCATCAGTTTAGCGGGGGACATTTACAATGAGCAGTTCTTC.

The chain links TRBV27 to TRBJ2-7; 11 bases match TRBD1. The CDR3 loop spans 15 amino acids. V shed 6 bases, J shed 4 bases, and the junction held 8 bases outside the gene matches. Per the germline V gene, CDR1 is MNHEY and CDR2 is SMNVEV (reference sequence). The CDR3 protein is CASRALGQGDYEQYF. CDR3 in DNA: TGTGCCAGCAGAGCTTTGGGACAGGGGGATTACGAGCAGTACTTC.